One T cell receptor (beta chain) is described in this entry. The CDR3 totals 15 residues. V trimming: 3 bases; J trimming: 6 bases; junction bases outside the gene matches: 5. Germline values: CDR1 MGHRA, CDR2 YSYEKL. The entry originates in a study of blood T cell repertoires in COVID-19. Study details: The origin of the acute and convalescent COVID-19 samples was the United States, Italy and Spain. T cells, B-cell-depleted T cells, or PBMCs supplied cDNA or gDNA.

Per the authors' pipeline: Estimated nucleated cell counts came from reference gene primer amplification. The protocol was immunoSEQ multiplex PCR, while the TCRdb copy is restricted to in-frame clones and leaves out a portion. For V, J and clone size, that table is used; D and trimming come from the DNA. This table has more than 150,000 clones, under 85% appearing once. What was sequenced was peripheral blood. This clonotype was obtained from an older man who had recovered from COVID-19. V is TRBV4-1 and J is TRBJ2-1; 10 bases are shared with TRBD2. The chain's CDR3 is CASSQTSGFRNEQFF. The CDR3 coding sequence is TGCGCCAGCAGCCAGACTAGCGGGTTTCGCAATGAGCAGTTCTTC.